Listed here are 27 T cell receptor beta chains from one sample, sequenced in a study of T cell repertoires in cytomegalovirus infection. TCRdb ran MiXCR on the reads and lists one entry per CDR3 protein. The table shows 150,000 to 200,000 distinct CDR3 sequences, with roughly a fifth occurring only once. The sequencing input was PBMCs. Receptors originate from a human donor in good health (CMV status not recorded). Some clones in this sample may be carry-over from other donors' samples.

The rearrangement joins TRBV7-9 to TRBJ1-2; perhaps TRBD1 as D (5 bases). Looked up from germline, CDR1 is SEHNR and CDR2 is FQNEAQ (reference sequence). There are 15 residues in the CDR3. Trimming stripped 4 bases from V and 7 bases from J, with 19 bases between. The CDR3 nucleotides are TGTGCCAGCAGCTCTGGGGGGGAACCCCTCGGTGGCTACACCTTC. Protein sequence: CASSSGGEPLGGYTF.

This clonotype was picked up a small number of times. The chain has TRBV6-6 and TRBJ1-1; 8 positions agree with TRBD1. V shed 5 bases and J 6 bases; nucleotides not matched to a gene: 8. CDR1 MNHNY and CDR2 SVGAGI come from the germline V gene (reference sequence). This CDR3 spans 14 amino acids. The CDR3 region is CASSHQGARAEAFF. In DNA, the CDR3 is TGTGCCAGCAGTCACCAGGGGGCGAGGGCTGAAGCTTTCTTT.

Of note for this clonotype: A clone one base away is much larger, so this may be a read error. This chain joins TRBV7-8 and TRBJ1-1; D might be TRBD1 (6 bases). There are 14 residues in the CDR3. Germline lookup yields CDR1 SGHVS and CDR2 FQNEAQ. CDR3 amino acids: CARSSPGTWGEAFF. CDR3 sequence (DNA): TGTGCCAGGAGCTCTCCCGGGACATGGGGTGAAGCTTTCTTT.

In the case of this clonotype: One end of the junction varies from germline; a read error may be responsible. The chain has TRBV4-1 and TRBJ2-4; 10 bases align to TRBD2. The CDR3 spans 15 residues. Germline CDR1 and CDR2: MGHRA and YSYEKL. CDR3 nucleotides: TGTGCCAGCAGCCGGGGGACTAGCGAAAAAAACATTCAGTACTTC. Amino acids: CASSRGTSEKNIQYF.

This clonotype was seen repeatedly, ten times or more. The V gene is TRBV7-8, the J gene TRBJ1-5; TRBD1 matches 8 bases. CDR3 length: 15 residues. Germline V gene lookup returns CDR1 SGHVS and CDR2 FQNEAQ. With V trimmed by 1 base and J by 9 bases, 8 bases remained unmatched. In nucleotides, the CDR3 is TGTGCCAGCAGCTTAGGGACAGGGATGGAGTGGCCCCAGCATTTT. This gives the protein CASSLGTGMEWPQHF.

This chain joins TRBV19 and TRBJ1-1, with unresolved D. In germline, CDR1 is LNHDA, CDR2 SQIVND (reference sequence). This CDR3 is built from 15 residues. The V gene lost 4 bases and the J gene lost 0 bases, with 12 bases spanning the gap. This CDR3 is CASSRSGSMNTEAFF. The CDR3 DNA sequence: TGTGCCAGTAGTAGGTCAGGTTCTATGAACACTGAAGCTTTCTTT.

The chain couples TRBV6-5 to TRBJ2-2; D unclear. V dropped 5 bases and J dropped 4 bases, with 8 bases sitting between them. This CDR3 comprises 13 residues. Germline V gives CDR1 MNHEY, CDR2 SVGAGI. The CDR3 region has the DNA TGTGCCAGCAGTGATCGTGGCACCGGGGAGCTGTTTTTT. This encodes CASSDRGTGELFF.

The V and J genes are TRBV4-1 and TRBJ1-5; D not certain. This CDR3 region has 13 residues. Germline V CDR1 and CDR2: MGHRA, YSYEKL. Between the trimmed V and J ends, which lost 0 bases and 6 bases, there was a span of 6 bases. DNA of the CDR3: TGCGCCAGCAGCCAAGATAATACTCAGCCCCAGCATTTT. Translated, it gives CASSQDNTQPQHF.

This clonotype was detected only once. The CDR3 carries no conserved terminal phenylalanine or tryptophan, so it likely arises from a read error. This chain's CDR3 is CSAVTGGGTEAFS. The DNA for the CDR3 is TGCAGTGCTGTGACAGGGGGCGGCACTGAAGCTTTCTCT. V and J are TRBV20-1 and TRBJ1-1; 10 nucleotides align to TRBD1. V lost 5 bases, J lost 4 bases, and 4 bases stayed unmatched. The germline CDR1 and CDR2 sequences are DFQATT and SNEGSKA (reference sequence). The CDR3 spans 13 residues.

The chain couples TRBV20-1 to TRBJ2-1, with a weak D call TRBD2 (7 bases). CDR3 length: 15 amino acids. CDR1 DFQATT and CDR2 SNEGSKA come from the germline V gene (reference sequence). Trimming removed 2 bases from V and 4 bases from J, with 15 bases in between. Here the CDR3 DNA reads TGCAGTGCTAGACCCTCGAGGGGGGGATACAATGAGCAGTTCTTC. Translation gives CSARPSRGGYNEQFF.

About this clonotype: A single base separates this from a much larger clone, so it may be a read error. The chain links TRBV11-2 to TRBJ1-3; no definite D call. The CDR3 has 14 amino acids. Germline V gene sequence: CDR1 SGHAT, CDR2 FQNNGV. V lost 3 bases, J lost 3 bases, and 9 bases lay in between. CDR3 DNA: TGTGCCAGCAGCTTTGGGAGATATGGAAACACCATATATTTT. It translates to CASSFGRYGNTIYF.

This clonotype was seen many times. J is TRBJ2-5 and V is TRBV28; the match to TRBD2 covers 8 bases. The CDR3 has 16 amino acids. Trimming removed 4 bases from V and 5 bases from J; junction bases left unmatched: 12. The germline gives CDR1 MDHEN, CDR2 SYDVKM. The CDR3 sequence: CASSSFSREGRETQYF. The CDR3 DNA sequence: TGTGCCAGCAGTTCCTTTTCCCGGGAGGGCCGGGAGACCCAGTACTTC.

The chain is built from TRBV6-1 and TRBJ1-2, with a tentative D call TRBD1 (5 bases). V dropped 6 bases and J dropped 3 bases, with 14 bases sitting between them. Germline V lookup: CDR1 MNHNS, CDR2 SASEGT. CDR3 length: 14 amino acids. This CDR3 reads CASRTRGSDYGYTF. The DNA for the CDR3 is TGTGCCAGCAGAACGAGGGGCAGCGACTATGGCTACACCTTC.

The chain uses TRBV14 and TRBJ2-1; the match to TRBD2 covers 9 bases. The CDR3 runs to 14 residues. V was clipped by 4 bases and J by 4 bases; unmatched bases: 2. The germline CDR1 and CDR2 sequences are SGHDN and FVKESK. This chain's CDR3 is CASSRTSAYNEQFF. CDR3 coding DNA: TGTGCCAGCAGCCGGACTAGCGCTTACAATGAGCAGTTCTTC.

This chain joins TRBV6-6 and TRBJ1-1; D remains ambiguous. The CDR3 contains 11 residues. Germline V lookup: CDR1 MNHNY, CDR2 SVGAGI (reference sequence). V shed 8 bases and J shed 2 bases, with 6 bases lying between them. CDR3 in amino acids: CASWVNTEAFF. CDR3 nucleotides: TGTGCCAGCTGGGTCAACACTGAAGCTTTCTTT.

This chain joins TRBV5-4 and TRBJ2-5; D is unclear. Trimming took 0 bases from V and 5 from J, leaving 8 bases between them. This CDR3 comprises 13 residues. Germline V gene sequence: CDR1 SGHNT, CDR2 YYREEE (reference sequence). The DNA of the CDR3 is TGTGCCAGCAGCTTGGGGGGATTCGAGACCCAGTACTTC. Its protein is CASSLGGFETQYF.

V usage is TRBV12-3 or TRBV12-4 and J usage is TRBJ2-4, with 9 bases that match TRBD2. V lost 2 bases, J lost 7 bases, and 6 bases stayed unmatched. This CDR3 comprises 15 residues. The CDR3 region has the DNA TGTGCCAGCAGTTTACGGCGCAGCGGGAGGAACATTCAGTACTTC. It yields the protein CASSLRRSGRNIQYF.

In this sample, this clonotype turned up many times. The rearrangement links TRBV7-3 to TRBJ2-3, with TRBD2 matching 10 bases. CDR3 length: 17 amino acids. Germline values: CDR1 SGHTA, CDR2 FQGTGA. Trimming cost V 0 bases and J 2 bases; bases outside gene matches: 5. CDR3 coding DNA: TGTGCCAGCAGCTTAACGGGAGCGGGGGGGCCCACAGATACGCAGTATTTT. It yields the protein CASSLTGAGGPTDTQYF.

V is TRBV28 and J is TRBJ1-4; D is perhaps TRBD1 (6 bases). The CDR3 contains 16 residues. Germline CDR1 MDHEN, CDR2 SYDVKM. Trimming shortened V by 6 bases and J by 7 bases, and 21 bases separated the two germline ends. This CDR3 is CASSIEGGGRGEKLFF. The CDR3, as DNA: TGTGCCAGCAGCATCGAAGGCGGGGGGCGGGGTGAAAAACTGTTTTTT.

The chain couples TRBV7-3 to TRBJ2-1; 9 nucleotides agree with TRBD1. CDR1 is SGHTA and CDR2 is FQGTGA in the germline V gene. V lost 3 bases and J lost 5; bases outside the gene matches: 2. This CDR3 contains 14 residues. CDR3 sequence (DNA): TGTGCCAGCAGCTTGACAGGGGGAAACAATGAGCAGTTCTTC. Translated: CASSLTGGNNEQFF.

This chain joins TRBV15 and TRBJ1-4; no definite D call. The CDR3 spans 15 residues. CDR1 is LNHNV and CDR2 is YYDKDF in the germline V gene (reference sequence). The V end was cut by 3 bases, the J end by 4 bases, with 12 bases between. This chain's CDR3 is CATSRALAGNEKLFF. The DNA for the CDR3 is TGTGCCACCAGCAGGGCCCTGGCCGGTAATGAAAAACTGTTTTTT.

The genes are TRBV7-9 and TRBJ2-1; 10 bases agree with TRBD1. CDR1 and CDR2 (germline): SEHNR, FQNEAQ (reference sequence). The CDR3 has 18 amino acids. After removal of 6 bases from V and 4 bases from J, the junction contained 15 bases not matched to a gene. This chain's CDR3 is CASRPTDTPGQGYNEQFF. CDR3 DNA: TGTGCCAGCAGACCCACTGATACACCGGGACAGGGGTACAATGAGCAGTTCTTC.

This clonotype was observed at least ten times. The chain recombines TRBV7-9 with TRBJ2-3; D is uncertain. V lost 4 bases and J 0 bases, leaving 11 bases between the germline ends. The CDR3 is 15 residues long. Germline V gene lookup returns CDR1 SEHNR and CDR2 FQNEAQ (reference sequence). CDR3 loop: CASSSYRDSTDTQYF. The CDR3 nucleotides read TGTGCCAGCAGCTCCTACAGAGATAGCACAGATACGCAGTATTTT.

V is TRBV29-1 and J is TRBJ2-1; D is perhaps TRBD2 (5 bases). The J call may be faulty, since TRBJ2-7 better matches the DNA end. In germline, CDR1 is SQVTM, CDR2 ANQGSEA. The CDR3 contains 14 residues. In nucleotides, the CDR3 is TGCAGCGTTGATATCGGGAAGCTCTACAATGAGCAGTACTTC. Translation: CSVDIGKLYNEQYF.

As to this clonotype: A read error may explain this, as a much larger clone is one base away. This sequence joins TRBV6-1 and TRBJ1-1; D unresolved. Germline CDR1 and CDR2: MNHNS and SASEGT. The CDR3 sequence is 15 residues long. In DNA, the CDR3 is TGTGCCAGCAGTGAAGTGGCGGGTTATGGCACTGAACCTTTCTTT. Translating it yields CASSEVAGYGTEPFF.

This clonotype was seen repeatedly, ten times or more. The V gene is TRBV7-8, the J gene TRBJ2-7; possibly TRBD1 or TRBD2 for D (5 bases each). Trimming removed 0 bases at V and 2 bases at J, with 8 bases between. The CDR3 length is 14 residues. The germline CDR1 and CDR2 sequences are SGHVS and FQNEAQ. CDR3 sequence (DNA): TGTGCCAGCAGCTTAGCGGGGACCCCCTACGAGCAGTACTTC. Translation gives CASSLAGTPYEQYF.

This chain links TRBV5-1 with TRBJ2-7; perhaps TRBD1 as D (6 bases). The CDR3 sequence is 14 residues long. The germline V gene has CDR1 SGHRS and CDR2 YFSETQ. The germline V and J ends were trimmed by 0 bases and 1 base, with 8 bases remaining between them. The CDR3 loop is CASSLVQGSYEQYF. CDR3 nucleotide sequence: TGCGCCAGCAGCTTGGTACAGGGATCCTACGAGCAGTACTTC.